These 5 T cell receptor beta chains came from one sample sequenced in a study of beta chain features in type 1 diabetes listed by TCRdb under 2018. Beyond this particular receptor, the publication reports: In all four CD4+ subsets, TCRB CDR3 length was moderately but significantly shorter in type 1 diabetes patients.

The antigens of these receptors remain unknown. The library was generated by the immunoSEQ multiplex PCR assay. All of the isolated RNA was reverse transcribed with the High Capacity cDNA Reverse Transcription Kit, so expressed TCRB transcripts were sequenced. As stored in TCRdb, this immuneACCESS dataset retains in-frame rearrangements with V and J assigned. A fraction of the clones does not appear; measured against another copy, unresolved V genes explain less than half of the discrepancy, and the remainder lacks a known reason. The sample table records roughly 50,000 clones; about 40% of these occur just once. About 1.5% of the sample goes to the ten largest clones. The sequencing input was Tregs from blood. The sample's cell subset or site, from its label and the paper: regulatory CD4+ T cells. Every receptor here comes from a man younger than 45 with type 1 diabetes.

The chain carries TRBV11-1 and TRBJ2-1, with 8 bases fitting TRBD2. This CDR3 has 15 amino acids. Germline V gene data show CDR1 as SGHAT and CDR2 as FQDESV (reference sequence). The J segment lost 2 bases and the V segment lost 5 bases, leaving 5 bases of the junction unmatched. As DNA, the CDR3 is TGTGCCAGCAGCCCATTAGCGGGAACCTACAATGAGCAGTTCTTC. Its protein is CASSPLAGTYNEQFF.

This clone showed up just a few times. The rearrangement uses TRBV7-9 and TRBJ1-3, with D perhaps TRBD1 (6 bases). The CDR3 loop spans 13 amino acids. The V end lost 7 bases, the J end lost 3 bases, and 10 bases lay between the germline ends. Germline CDR1 SEHNR, CDR2 FQNEAQ (reference sequence). The CDR3 DNA reads as TGTGCCAGCAAAGCAGGGGTTGGAAACACCATATATTTT. Translating it yields CASKAGVGNTIYF.

The CDR3 coding sequence is TGTGCCATCAAGAGCGGCAGCTCCTACAATGAGCAGTTCTTC. It encodes CAIKSGSSYNEQFF. The V gene is TRBV10-3, the J gene TRBJ2-1; D is possibly TRBD2 (5 bases). V dropped 7 bases and J dropped 0 bases, with 10 bases sitting between them. There are 14 residues in the CDR3. Germline-derived CDR1 and CDR2 are ENHRY and SYGVKD.

The gene calls are TRBV28 and TRBJ2-7; 8 nucleotides align to TRBD2. V gave up 7 bases and J gave up 1 base; unmatched junction bases: 6. The CDR3 spans 14 residues. In germline, CDR1 is MDHEN, CDR2 SYDVKM. The CDR3 is CASTNERESYEQYF. The CDR3 bases are TGTGCCAGCACCAACGAGCGGGAGTCCTACGAGCAGTACTTC. Together with reference TRBV28 and TRBJ2-7, the CDR3 gives the full variable domain: DVKVTQSSRYLVKRTGEKVFLECVQDMDHENMFWYRQDPGLGLRLIYFSYDVKMKEKGDIPEGYSVSREKKERFSLILESASTNQTSMYLCASTNERESYEQYFGPGTRLTVT.

This clone was found a few times. The gene calls are TRBV27 and TRBJ1-5, with D possibly TRBD1 on 5 matching bases. CDR1 is MNHEY, CDR2 SMNVEV, per germline (reference sequence). The CDR3 length is 17 residues. V gave up 5 bases and J gave up 3 bases, with 20 bases separating them. The DNA of the CDR3 is TGTGCCAGCAGTCCGGACCTTTTTTCAGGGAACAATCAGCCCCAGCATTTT. It specifies CASSPDLFSGNNQPQHF.